This TCR beta chain is drawn from a study of technical replicates of blood from four donors. The CDR3 loop spans 17 amino acids. Produced via immunoSEQ multiplex PCR; TCRdb's table is partial and in-frame only. The sample lists 85,000 to 100,000 clones; about 94% were seen once. Sequencing was carried out using T cells isolated from PBMCs. This sequence was found in a human donor in good health. The V gene is TRBV21-1, the J gene TRBJ1-2; the table assigns TRBD1, which was not confirmed against the DNA. TRBV21-1 is listed as a pseudogene. The CDR3 DNA reads as TGTGCCAGCACCAGACTCCCGGGACAGGGCGTTAAGGGTGGCTACACCTTC. Translated: CASTRLPGQGVKGGYTF.